This T cell receptor (beta chain) is from a study of blood T cell repertoires in COVID-19. Germline V gene sequence: CDR1 SGHNT, CDR2 YYREEE (reference sequence). With V trimmed by 0 bases and J by 7 bases, 3 bases remained unmatched. The CDR3 totals 13 residues. Sequencing was performed with immunoSEQ multiplex PCR; in TCRdb, only in-frame clones are kept and a portion is missing. The sample gives under 95,000 clones, 88% of which show up once; 40% to 55% is in the top ten. The rearrangement uses TRBV5-4 and TRBJ1-1; 7 bases agree with TRBD1. Specimen: peripheral blood. The receptor's source is a human donor in a cohort sampled during active COVID-19. The CDR3: CASSLAGTVEAFF. In DNA, the CDR3 is TGTGCCAGCAGCTTGGCCGGGACAGTTGAAGCTTTCTTT.